This T cell receptor beta chain was sequenced during a study of cytomegalovirus exposure and HLA in healthy donors. Study-wide context: Falling in the Caucasian-associated ancestry cluster were about 83% of 398 genotyped donors. Study-wide results and limits: The availability of immune exposure information extended only to CMV serostatus. In a later analysis, at a false discovery rate of 0.05, roughly 18,000 TCR beta sequences were associated with HLA alleles. For TCR beta chains, V- and J-gene trimming was later linked to a missense DCLRE1C variant.

A note on this clone: What it binds is not known.

PCR employed 60 Vbeta and 13 Jbeta primers. The protocol was immunoSEQ multiplex PCR, while the TCRdb copy is restricted to in-frame clones and leaves out a portion. The table lists about 110,000 clones, about 84% of them singletons. This CDR3 is 15 amino acids long. Per the germline V gene, CDR1 is KGHSH and CDR2 is LQKENI. Trimming stripped 3 bases from V and 5 bases from J, with 16 bases between. The chain combines TRBV18 with TRBJ1-1, with D possibly matching TRBD1 (6 bases). The sequenced material came from PBMCs. The receptor's source is a man aged 30 to 39 in good health and CMV-seronegative. The CDR3 region is CASSPDRGAGTEAFF. For the CDR3, the DNA is TGTGCCAGCTCACCGGATCGGGGGGCAGGAACTGAAGCTTTCTTT. The full variable domain, in which reference TRBV18 and TRBJ1-1 provide the parts outside the CDR3, is NAGVMQNPRHLVRRRGQEARLRCSPMKGHSHVYWYRQLPEEGLKFMVYLQKENIIDESGMPKERFSAEFPKEGPSILRIQQVVRGDSAAYFCASSPDRGAGTEAFFGQGTRLTVV.